The source of this T cell receptor (beta chain) is a study of blood T cell repertoires in COVID-19. Study-level information: Material from acute and convalescent COVID-19 was sourced from the United States, Italy and Spain. T cells, B-cell-depleted T cells, or PBMCs provided the cDNA or gDNA that served as material.

This clone was seen only a few times. The CDR3 is 16 amino acids. Germline V gene data show CDR1 as MNHEY and CDR2 as SMNVEV (reference sequence). Trimming shortened V by 5 bases and J by 8 bases, and 24 bases separated the two germline ends. In the original workflow: Using reference gene primer amplification, nucleated cell counts were estimated. TCRdb keeps only in-frame clones here, not all; method: immunoSEQ multiplex PCR. V, J and clone size reflect that table, while D and trimming were determined from the DNA. The sample records approximately 100,000 clones, 85% being singletons. This TCR was recovered from a man at least 80 years old with acute or convalescent COVID-19. The gene calls are TRBV27 and TRBJ1-2; D may be TRBD1 (5 bases). Sequencing was performed on peripheral blood. CDR3 bases: TGTGCCAGCAGTCAAGGGGTTGGCGTTGGTAGGGAAGGCTACACCTTC. Protein sequence: CASSQGVGVGREGYTF.